This TCR beta chain was identified during a study of memory CD4+ T cells and cytomegalovirus serostatus. The V end was cut by 4 bases, the J end by 6 bases, with 15 bases between. CDR3 size: 14 residues. The germline CDR1 and CDR2 sequences are SGHTA and FQGNSA. The sort gate was single viable CD3+CD4+CD8-CD45RO+ cells for memory CD4+ T cells. Serum IgG to CMV pp150, pp28, p38 and p52 defined serostatus. Only in-frame clones appear in the TCRdb table, and some are missing; sequencing was by immunoSEQ multiplex PCR. The sample has tens of thousands of clones, 76% seen once. Study observations and caveats: Median bootstrapped AUC for CMV status was just under 0.97 originally, 0.85 to 0.92 US-trained. The CMV-associated TCR signature appears largely within the CD4+ memory repertoire. Each of 67 CMV-associated TCRbeta sequences occurred in one to five individuals.

As to this clone: No antigen is known for it.

This TCR came from an adult in good health and CMV-seropositive. This chain connects TRBV7-2 to TRBJ1-1, with no clear D. Sequenced: memory CD4+ T cells from blood. The chain's CDR3 is CASSSPEGRSEAFF. For the CDR3, the DNA is TGTGCCAGCAGCTCCCCCGAAGGGCGGTCTGAAGCTTTCTTT.